The entry that follows covers one T cell receptor (beta chain) sequence. The Seattle site enrolled patients during active infection and followed them longitudinally. Sequencing was performed with immunoSEQ multiplex PCR; in TCRdb, only in-frame clones are kept and a portion is missing. The data show under 200,000 clones, 80% to 85% seen once. This specimen belongs to a study of blood T cell repertoires in COVID-19. Overall study context: COVID-19 samples from acute and convalescent phases originated in the United States, Italy and Spain. PBMCs, B-cell-depleted T cells, or T cells provided the cDNA or gDNA that made up the material.

The CDR3 runs 15 residues. The germline gives CDR1 MNHEY, CDR2 SVGEGT. The ends were cut back, 4 bases at V and 7 bases at J, with 17 bases in the middle. Sample: peripheral blood. The receptor was derived from a woman in her 70s with COVID-19, enrolled during active disease. The J gene is TRBJ1-5, the V gene TRBV6-2 or TRBV6-3; D might be TRBD1 (6 bases). Written as DNA, the CDR3 is TGTGCCAGCAGTTCAGTACAGGGTATGAGGCAGCCCCAGCATTTT. Its translation is CASSSVQGMRQPQHF.